The rows below give T cell receptor beta chains drawn from one sample of a study of shared clonotypes between healthy human individuals. The repertoire was sequenced with immunoSEQ multiplex PCR; TCRdb's copy has only in-frame clones and lacks some. The sample shows some 2,100,000 clones, about 92% of them seen only once. Sequences were obtained from naive CD8+ T cells from PBMCs. The source of these receptors is a man younger than 35 in good health. Some clones in this sample may be carry-over from other donors' samples. Both conserved end residues are part of each CDR3. A D gene is named only where the DNA matches it firmly. A row's size may be missing; if present it is once, few, many or a size class.

J gene: TRBJ2-7; clone size: once; V gene: TRBV5-5; D gene: NA; CDR3 DNA: TGTGCCAGCAGGCCACAGTCCAACGAGCAGTACTTC; CDR3 protein: CASRPQSNEQYF
J gene: TRBJ2-1; clone size: NA; V gene: TRBV14; D gene: TRBD2; CDR3 DNA: TGTGCCAGCAGCCTCACCCCGGGAGGGCCCGATGAGCAGTTCTTC; CDR3 protein: CASSLTPGGPDEQFF
J gene: TRBJ2-7; clone size: NA; V gene: TRBV28; D gene: TRBD1; CDR3 DNA: TGTGCCAGCAGAGGACAGGGAATCTACGAGCAGTACTTC; CDR3 protein: CASRGQGIYEQYF
J gene: TRBJ1-2; clone size: NA; V gene: TRBV25-1; D gene: NA; CDR3 DNA: TGTGCCAGCACCCCCGTAGGGGACTATGGCTACACCTTC; CDR3 protein: CASTPVGDYGYTF
J gene: TRBJ2-5; clone size: NA; V gene: TRBV13; D gene: TRBD2; CDR3 DNA: TGTGCCAGCAGCCCACCGACTAGCGGATGGGTACATAATGAAGAGACCCAGTACTTC; CDR3 protein: CASSPPTSGWVHNEETQYF
J gene: TRBJ2-7; clone size: NA; V gene: TRBV10-3; D gene: NA; CDR3 DNA: TGTGCCATCAGTGAGCAGACAGGATTCGCCTACGAGCAGTACTTC; CDR3 protein: CAISEQTGFAYEQYF
J gene: TRBJ2-7; clone size: NA; V gene: TRBV11-2; D gene: NA; CDR3 DNA: TGTGCCAGCAGCTCCCGGGACGGAAGCTCCTACGAGCAGTACTTC; CDR3 protein: CASSSRDGSSYEQYF
J gene: TRBJ2-7; clone size: NA; V gene: TRBV9; D gene: NA; CDR3 DNA: TGTGCCAGCAGCGTGGCACCGGACCCTCCCTACGAGCAGTACTTC; CDR3 protein: CASSVAPDPPYEQYF
J gene: TRBJ1-5; clone size: NA; V gene: TRBV7-9; D gene: NA; CDR3 DNA: TGTGCCAGCAGCTTAGGCCCCCCTGGCTTAAATCAGCCCCAGCATTTT; CDR3 protein: CASSLGPPGLNQPQHF
J gene: TRBJ2-2; clone size: NA; V gene: TRBV5-1; D gene: NA; CDR3 DNA: TGCGCCAGCAGCTTGGTTGCGGGGGCGCGCGACACCGGGGAGCTGTTTTTT; CDR3 protein: CASSLVAGARDTGELFF
J gene: TRBJ2-2; clone size: NA; V gene: TRBV10-2; D gene: TRBD2; CDR3 DNA: TGCGCCAGCAGGCCCAGTGTTTGGGGAGGGCCTACCGGGGAGCTGTTTTTT; CDR3 protein: CASRPSVWGGPTGELFF
J gene: TRBJ2-7; clone size: NA; V gene: TRBV7-2; D gene: NA; CDR3 DNA: TGTGCCAGCAGCCAAGCTGGCAGGGTCTACGAGCAGTACTTC; CDR3 protein: CASSQAGRVYEQYF
J gene: TRBJ2-1; clone size: NA; V gene: TRBV28; D gene: NA; CDR3 DNA: TGTGCCAGCAGTCTTTTTTCCGTAGACGAGCAGTTCTTC; CDR3 protein: CASSLFSVDEQFF
J gene: TRBJ1-4; clone size: NA; V gene: TRBV13; D gene: NA; CDR3 DNA: TGTGCCAGCAGCCGCACCTTTCCGGGACAAGAAGAAAAACTGTTTTTT; CDR3 protein: CASSRTFPGQEEKLFF
J gene: TRBJ1-2; clone size: NA; V gene: TRBV5-4; D gene: NA; CDR3 DNA: TGTGCCAGCAGCTTGTTTGACAGAACTAACTATGGCTACACCTTC; CDR3 protein: CASSLFDRTNYGYTF
J gene: TRBJ1-1; clone size: NA; V gene: TRBV4-3; D gene: NA; CDR3 DNA: TGCGCCAGCAGCCACCACAGGGCATCGAACACTGAAGCTTTCTTT; CDR3 protein: CASSHHRASNTEAFF
J gene: TRBJ2-7; clone size: once; V gene: TRBV27; D gene: TRBD2; CDR3 DNA: TGTGCCAGCATTCCACAACCGGGACTAGCGGGAGTAAGCGAGCAGTACTTC; CDR3 protein: CASIPQPGLAGVSEQYF
J gene: TRBJ2-7; clone size: NA; V gene: TRBV11-2; D gene: NA; CDR3 DNA: TGTGCCAGCAGCTTAACGGCCTCCTCCTACGAGCAGTACTTC; CDR3 protein: CASSLTASSYEQYF
J gene: TRBJ2-2; clone size: NA; V gene: TRBV30; D gene: TRBD1; CDR3 DNA: TGTGCCTGGAGTGTAAGAGGGGGCGGATTGGCCGGGGAGCTGTTTTTT; CDR3 protein: CAWSVRGGGLAGELFF
J gene: TRBJ1-1; clone size: few; V gene: TRBV27; D gene: NA; CDR3 DNA: TGTGCCAGCAGTCAGTTCAGCCACACTGAAGCTTTCTTT; CDR3 protein: CASSQFSHTEAFF
J gene: TRBJ2-7; clone size: NA; V gene: TRBV28; D gene: NA; CDR3 DNA: TGTGCCAGCAGTCCGGGGCGAGTATCCTACGAGCAGTACTTC; CDR3 protein: CASSPGRVSYEQYF
J gene: TRBJ1-2; clone size: NA; V gene: TRBV6-6; D gene: NA; CDR3 DNA: TGTGCCAGCAGTTGGGACTCCGCAGGCAGGGATGGCTACACCTTC; CDR3 protein: CASSWDSAGRDGYTF
J gene: TRBJ2-4; clone size: NA; V gene: TRBV28; D gene: NA; CDR3 DNA: TGTGCCAGCAGCCGCCCGGGCATCTTCCTAGCCAAAAACATTCAGTACTTC; CDR3 protein: CASSRPGIFLAKNIQYF
J gene: TRBJ2-3; clone size: once; V gene: TRBV30; D gene: NA; CDR3 DNA: TGTGCCTGGAGGACAGCCAACACAGATACGCAGTATTTT; CDR3 protein: CAWRTANTDTQYF
J gene: TRBJ1-1; clone size: NA; V gene: TRBV5-1; D gene: NA; CDR3 DNA: TGCGCCAGCAGCTTTCAAGGGGCCTACACTGAAGCTTTCTTT; CDR3 protein: CASSFQGAYTEAFF
J gene: TRBJ2-5; clone size: NA; V gene: TRBV5-4; D gene: TRBD2; CDR3 DNA: TGTGCCAGCAGCTTCCCCGAGGGAGTCGGGGGGATCATGACCCAAGAGACCCAGTACTTC; CDR3 protein: CASSFPEGVGGIMTQETQYF
J gene: TRBJ2-7; clone size: NA; V gene: TRBV29-1; D gene: NA; CDR3 DNA: TGCAGCGTTGTCGGCAGGCTCCAGAACCGGGGCGAGCAGTACTTC; CDR3 protein: CSVVGRLQNRGEQYF
J gene: TRBJ2-1; clone size: NA; V gene: TRBV9; D gene: TRBD1; CDR3 DNA: TGTGCCAGCAGCGTAGGACAGGGGGCTTACAATGAGCAGTTCTTC; CDR3 protein: CASSVGQGAYNEQFF
J gene: TRBJ2-6; clone size: NA; V gene: TRBV6-1; D gene: TRBD1; CDR3 DNA: TGTGCCAGCAGTGCGGGACAGGGGCCCTCTGGGGCCAACGTCCTGACTTTC; CDR3 protein: CASSAGQGPSGANVLTF
J gene: TRBJ1-1; clone size: few; V gene: TRBV28; D gene: NA; CDR3 DNA: TGTGCCAGCAGGTGGGGCCTCACTGAAGCTTTCTTT; CDR3 protein: CASRWGLTEAFF
J gene: TRBJ1-2; clone size: NA; V gene: TRBV11-2; D gene: NA; CDR3 DNA: TGTGCCAGCAGCTTAGATTTATCCCTTGCAGGGTCTGGAGGCTACACCTTC; CDR3 protein: CASSLDLSLAGSGGYTF
J gene: TRBJ2-1; clone size: NA; V gene: TRBV4-2; D gene: NA; CDR3 DNA: TGTGCCAGCAGCCAAGACCGACGGGAAGACAATGAGCAGTTCTTC; CDR3 protein: CASSQDRREDNEQFF
J gene: TRBJ2-2; clone size: NA; V gene: TRBV18; D gene: TRBD1; CDR3 DNA: TGTGCCAGCTCACCTCGGGGGACAGGGGTCCGAACCGGGGAGCTGTTTTTT; CDR3 protein: CASSPRGTGVRTGELFF
J gene: TRBJ2-2; clone size: NA; V gene: TRBV7-2; D gene: NA; CDR3 DNA: TGTGCCAGCAGCCTGACTAGTCGGTCCGGGGAGCTGTTTTTT; CDR3 protein: CASSLTSRSGELFF
J gene: TRBJ2-2; clone size: NA; V gene: TRBV10-1; D gene: NA; CDR3 DNA: TGCGCCAGCAGTGAGACCTCTGTGGGCACCGGGGAGCTGTTTTTT; CDR3 protein: CASSETSVGTGELFF
J gene: TRBJ2-7; clone size: NA; V gene: TRBV10-3; D gene: TRBD2; CDR3 DNA: TGTGCCATCAGTGGAGCGCAACTAGCGGGAGTGGGGGGAACCTACGAGCAGTACTTC; CDR3 protein: CAISGAQLAGVGGTYEQYF
J gene: TRBJ2-3; clone size: NA; V gene: TRBV14; D gene: TRBD2; CDR3 DNA: TGTGCCAGCAGCCAACAACTAGCGGCGACAGATACGCAGTATTTT; CDR3 protein: CASSQQLAATDTQYF
J gene: TRBJ1-5; clone size: NA; V gene: TRBV2; D gene: NA; CDR3 DNA: TGTGCCAGCTCTACAACTAGAGGTGGCAATCAGCCCCAGCATTTT; CDR3 protein: CASSTTRGGNQPQHF
J gene: TRBJ2-7; clone size: NA; V gene: TRBV7-9; D gene: NA; CDR3 DNA: TGTGCCAGCAGCTTAGCCCCACGCGACTACGAGCAGTACTTC; CDR3 protein: CASSLAPRDYEQYF
J gene: TRBJ2-7; clone size: NA; V gene: TRBV30; D gene: NA; CDR3 DNA: TGTGCCTGGAGTGTGGGGCAGAAGAACTACGAGCAGTACTTC; CDR3 protein: CAWSVGQKNYEQYF
J gene: TRBJ1-1; clone size: NA; V gene: TRBV10-2; D gene: NA; CDR3 DNA: TGCGCCAGCAGTGGGGATGCCCGGGGGATCACCACTGAAGCTTTCTTT; CDR3 protein: CASSGDARGITTEAFF
J gene: TRBJ1-2; clone size: NA; V gene: TRBV27; D gene: TRBD1; CDR3 DNA: TGTGCCAGCAGCCCAAGGGGGACAGGGACCTATGGCTACACCTTC; CDR3 protein: CASSPRGTGTYGYTF
J gene: TRBJ2-2; clone size: NA; V gene: TRBV7-9; D gene: TRBD1; CDR3 DNA: TGTGCCAGCAGCTGGACAGGGGGCGCGAGCGGGGAGCTGTTTTTT; CDR3 protein: CASSWTGGASGELFF
J gene: TRBJ1-4; clone size: NA; V gene: TRBV9; D gene: NA; CDR3 DNA: TGTGCCAGCAGCGTAGGAAATGAAAAACTGTTTTTT; CDR3 protein: CASSVGNEKLFF
J gene: TRBJ1-2; clone size: NA; V gene: TRBV7-9; D gene: NA; CDR3 DNA: TGTGCCAGCAGCTACCCCGGTTTTAACTATGGCTACACCTTC; CDR3 protein: CASSYPGFNYGYTF
J gene: TRBJ2-5; clone size: NA; V gene: TRBV11-2; D gene: NA; CDR3 DNA: TGTGCCAGCAGTAGCAGGGGCCAAGAGACCCAGTACTTC; CDR3 protein: CASSSRGQETQYF
J gene: TRBJ2-4; clone size: NA; V gene: TRBV5-4; D gene: NA; CDR3 DNA: TGTGCCAGCAGCCGTGGGACACGGGGAGACATTCAGTACTTC; CDR3 protein: CASSRGTRGDIQYF
J gene: TRBJ1-2; clone size: NA; V gene: TRBV27; D gene: TRBD1; CDR3 DNA: TGTGCCAGCAGTCTTCGGACAGGGGGAAGGTATGGCTACACCTTC; CDR3 protein: CASSLRTGGRYGYTF
J gene: TRBJ2-2; clone size: NA; V gene: TRBV2; D gene: TRBD2; CDR3 DNA: TGTGCCAGCAGCGGCACTAGCGGGAGGGCGGACACCGGGGAGCTGTTTTTT; CDR3 protein: CASSGTSGRADTGELFF